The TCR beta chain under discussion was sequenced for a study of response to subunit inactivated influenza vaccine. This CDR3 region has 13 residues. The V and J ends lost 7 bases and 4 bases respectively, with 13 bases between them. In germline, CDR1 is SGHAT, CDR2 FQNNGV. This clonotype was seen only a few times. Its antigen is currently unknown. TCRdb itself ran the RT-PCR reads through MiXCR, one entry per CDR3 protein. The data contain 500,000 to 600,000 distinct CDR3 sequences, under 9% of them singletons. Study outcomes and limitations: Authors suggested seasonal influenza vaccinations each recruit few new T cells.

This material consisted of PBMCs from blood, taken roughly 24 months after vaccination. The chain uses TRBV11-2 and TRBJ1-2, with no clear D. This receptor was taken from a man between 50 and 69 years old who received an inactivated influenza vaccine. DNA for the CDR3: TGTGCCAGCAACCGGATAGGGAGCTATGGCTACACCTTC. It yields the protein CASNRIGSYGYTF.